Included here is one T cell receptor beta chain sequence, with context. Its antigen is as yet unknown. This record comes from a study of cytomegalovirus exposure and HLA in healthy donors. Overall study results and limits: It was reported that the classifier diagnosed cytomegalovirus status with high specificity and sensitivity in both the original and validation cohorts. Follow-up analysis seemed to connect common viral pathogens with several of the most significant clusters identified.

The CDR3 runs to 15 residues. V dropped 2 bases and J dropped 2 bases, with 11 bases sitting between them. Germline loops: CDR1 SGHNT, CDR2 YYREEE (reference sequence). It was with 60 Vbeta and 13 Jbeta primers that the PCR ran. The assay was immunoSEQ multiplex PCR, and TCRdb's table has in-frame clones only and misses some. This repertoire shows over 130,000 clones, over 65% found once; its top ten account for around 2.6%. It was healthy bone marrow donors who served as donors. The chain employs TRBV5-4 and TRBJ1-3; tentative D call: TRBD1 (6 bases). The receptor was derived from a male donor in good health and CMV-seronegative. Sample: PBMCs. CDR3 nucleotide sequence: TGTGCCAGCAGCTTAGGGGGAACTCCTGGAAACACCATATATTTT. This sequence encodes CASSLGGTPGNTIYF.